This TCR beta chain was retrieved from a study of molecular identifiers for immune sequencing clone quantification. General study results and limits: Reports indicate spiked Jurkat TCR RNA from one cell could be found among roughly 950,000 naive cells.

Notes on this clonotype: Antigen: not known. Being one base from a much bigger clone, this may be a read error.

Preparation methods for the bulk TCR libraries were those previously described, with listed TCR primers. TCRdb reanalysed the PCR reads using MiXCR and keeps one entry per CDR3 protein. This table has about 98,000 distinct CDR3 sequences, 30% to 35% appearing once. Trimming pared 3 bases from V and 1 base from J, leaving 15 bases between. CDR3 length: 16 amino acids. Germline V gene data show CDR1 as MDHEN and CDR2 as SYDVKM. This receptor was obtained from a human donor in good health. Some libraries in this study had Jurkat cell RNA spiked in. Sequenced sample: naive CD8+ T cells from blood, with Jurkat cell RNA spiked in. Noted subset: FACS-sorted CD8+CD4-CCR7+CD45RA+ naive T cells. This chain connects TRBV28 to TRBJ2-5; possible D gene TRBD1, 5 bases. The CDR3 bases are TGTGCCAGCAGTTTTGTGTGGGGCAGTCTCCAAGAGACCCAGTACTTC. It translates to CASSFVWGSLQETQYF.